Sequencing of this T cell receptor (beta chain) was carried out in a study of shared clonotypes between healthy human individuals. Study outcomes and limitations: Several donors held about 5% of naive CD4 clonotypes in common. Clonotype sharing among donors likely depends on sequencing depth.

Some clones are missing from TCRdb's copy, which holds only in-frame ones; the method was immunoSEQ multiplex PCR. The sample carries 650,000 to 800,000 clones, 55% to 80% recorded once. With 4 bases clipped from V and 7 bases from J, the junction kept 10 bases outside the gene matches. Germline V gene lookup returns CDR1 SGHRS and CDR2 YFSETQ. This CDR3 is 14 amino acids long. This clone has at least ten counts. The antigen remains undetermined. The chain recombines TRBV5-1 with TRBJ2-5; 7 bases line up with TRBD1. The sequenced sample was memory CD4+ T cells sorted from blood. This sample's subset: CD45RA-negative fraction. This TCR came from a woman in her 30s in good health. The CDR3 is CASSQGQMGATQYF. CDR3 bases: TGCGCCAGCAGCCAGGGACAGATGGGCGCGACCCAGTACTTC.